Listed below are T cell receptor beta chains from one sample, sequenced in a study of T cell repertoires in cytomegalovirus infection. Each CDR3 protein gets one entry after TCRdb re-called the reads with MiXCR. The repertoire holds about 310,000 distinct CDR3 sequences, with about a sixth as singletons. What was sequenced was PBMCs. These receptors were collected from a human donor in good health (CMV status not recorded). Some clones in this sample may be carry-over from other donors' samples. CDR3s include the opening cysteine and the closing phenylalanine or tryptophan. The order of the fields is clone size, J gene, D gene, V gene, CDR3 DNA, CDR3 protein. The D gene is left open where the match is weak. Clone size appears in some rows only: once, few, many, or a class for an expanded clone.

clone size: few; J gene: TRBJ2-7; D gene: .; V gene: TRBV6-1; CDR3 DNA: TGTGCCAGCAGTGAAGCAATGGCGGTATTGTTACAGTACTTC; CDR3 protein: CASSEAMAVLLQYF
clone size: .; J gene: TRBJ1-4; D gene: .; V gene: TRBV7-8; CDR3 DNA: TGTGCCAGCAGCTTAGAAGTGCTTGTTGAAAAACTGTTTTTT; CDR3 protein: CASSLEVLVEKLFF
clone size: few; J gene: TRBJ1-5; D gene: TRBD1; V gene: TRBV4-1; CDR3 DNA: TGCGCCAGCAGCCAAGCGCTGGGACAGCGCAATCAGCCCCAGCATTTT; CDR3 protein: CASSQALGQRNQPQHF
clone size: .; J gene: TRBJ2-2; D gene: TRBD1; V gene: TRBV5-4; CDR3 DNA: TGTGCCAGCAGCACTGGGACAGCCTACACCGGGGAGCTGTTTTTT; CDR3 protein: CASSTGTAYTGELFF
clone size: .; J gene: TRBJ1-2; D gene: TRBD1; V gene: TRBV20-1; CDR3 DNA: TGCAGTGCTTTGGGACAGGGGGTTAACTATGGCTACACCTTC; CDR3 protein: CSALGQGVNYGYTF
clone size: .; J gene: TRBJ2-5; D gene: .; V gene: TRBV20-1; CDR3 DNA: TGCAGTGCCACCTTGGTACGGGGGGCTCAAGAGACCCAGTACTTC; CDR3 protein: CSATLVRGAQETQYF
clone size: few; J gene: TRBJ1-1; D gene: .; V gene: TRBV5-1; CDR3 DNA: TGCGCCAGCAGCTTGATGGCAGCGATGAACACTGAAGCTTTCTTT; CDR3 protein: CASSLMAAMNTEAFF
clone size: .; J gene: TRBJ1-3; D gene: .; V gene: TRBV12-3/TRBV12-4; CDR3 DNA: TGTGCCAGCAGCCGGATTGGAAACACCATATATTTT; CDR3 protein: CASSRIGNTIYF
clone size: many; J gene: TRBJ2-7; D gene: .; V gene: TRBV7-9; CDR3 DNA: TGTGCCAGCAGCCGACAGACCTACGAGCAGTACTTC; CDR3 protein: CASSRQTYEQYF
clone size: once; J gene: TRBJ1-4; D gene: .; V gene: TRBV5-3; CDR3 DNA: TGTGCCAGCAGCTTGGCCAGCGAAAAACTGTTTTTT; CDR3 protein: CASSLASEKLFF
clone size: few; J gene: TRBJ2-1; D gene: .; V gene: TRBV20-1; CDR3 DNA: TGCAGTGCTACGGACAGGGGCGGGGGGGCTCGAGAGCAGTTCTTC; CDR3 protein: CSATDRGGGAREQFF
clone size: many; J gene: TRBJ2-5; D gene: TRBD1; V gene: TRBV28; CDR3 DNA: TGTGCCAGCACCGGGACAGGTCTCAGGACCCAGTACTTC; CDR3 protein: CASTGTGLRTQYF
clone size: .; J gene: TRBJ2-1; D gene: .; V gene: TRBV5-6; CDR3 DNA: TGTGCCAGCAGCTTGGCCCTAGGCGAAACCTACAATGAGCAGTTCTTC; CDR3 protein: CASSLALGETYNEQFF
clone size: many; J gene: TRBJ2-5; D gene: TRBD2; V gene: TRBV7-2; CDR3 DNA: TGTGCCAGCAGCCCAGCTAGCGGGGGGGAGACCCAGTACTTC; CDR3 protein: CASSPASGGETQYF
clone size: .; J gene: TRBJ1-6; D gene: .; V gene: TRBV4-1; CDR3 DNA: TGCGCCAGCAGCCAAGGCCAGGGAAACTCACCCCTCCACTTT; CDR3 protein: CASSQGQGNSPLHF
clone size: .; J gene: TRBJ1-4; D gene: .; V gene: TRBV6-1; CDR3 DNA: TGTGCCAGCAGTCCGCCGGGGCCAACTAATGAAAAACTGTTTTTT; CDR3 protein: CASSPPGPTNEKLFF
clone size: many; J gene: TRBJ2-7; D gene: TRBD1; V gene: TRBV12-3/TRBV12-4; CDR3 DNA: TGTGCCAGCAGTTCCTCCGGGACAGGGACCTACGAGCAGTACTTC; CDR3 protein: CASSSSGTGTYEQYF
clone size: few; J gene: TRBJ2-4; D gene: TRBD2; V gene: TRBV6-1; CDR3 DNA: TGTGCCACTAAGGGCGGGCTAGCGGATAAAAACATTCAGTACTTC; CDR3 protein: CATKGGLADKNIQYF
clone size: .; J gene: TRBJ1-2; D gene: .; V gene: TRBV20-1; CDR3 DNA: TGCAGTGCCCGAGGGGGGGGAGGCAACTATGGCTACACCTTC; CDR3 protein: CSARGGGGNYGYTF
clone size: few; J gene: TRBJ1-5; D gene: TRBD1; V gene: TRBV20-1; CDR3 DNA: TGCAGTGCTAGAGTGGACAGGGTCCCTAATAGCAATCAGCCCCAGCATTTT; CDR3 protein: CSARVDRVPNSNQPQHF
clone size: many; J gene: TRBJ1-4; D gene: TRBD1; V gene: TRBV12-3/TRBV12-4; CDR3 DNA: TGTGCCAGCAGTTTAGGGACAGGGGCTGAAAAACTGTTTTTT; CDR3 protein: CASSLGTGAEKLFF
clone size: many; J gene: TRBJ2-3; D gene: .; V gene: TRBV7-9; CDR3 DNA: TGTGCCAGCAGCTTAGCGATCCCGTATACCAAGTATTTT; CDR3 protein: CASSLAIPYTKYF
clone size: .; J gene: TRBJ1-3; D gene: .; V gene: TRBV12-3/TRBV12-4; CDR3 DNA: TGTGCCAGCAGTCAACAGGGCTTCGCAAACACCATATATTTT; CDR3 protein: CASSQQGFANTIYF
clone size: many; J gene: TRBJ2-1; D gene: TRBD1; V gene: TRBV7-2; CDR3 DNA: TGTGCCAGCAGCCGTTCCCAGGGGGCAGGTTACAATGAGCAGTTCTTC; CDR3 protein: CASSRSQGAGYNEQFF
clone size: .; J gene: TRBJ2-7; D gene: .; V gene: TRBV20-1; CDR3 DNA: TGCAGTGCTGGACTGTCCTGGGACGAGCAGTACTTC; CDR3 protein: CSAGLSWDEQYF
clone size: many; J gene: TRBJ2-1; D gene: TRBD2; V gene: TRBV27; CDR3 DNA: TGTGCCAGCACCGCTCGGGGAGGGAATGAGCAGTTCTTC; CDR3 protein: CASTARGGNEQFF
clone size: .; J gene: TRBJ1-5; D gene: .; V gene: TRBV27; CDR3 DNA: TGTGCCAGCAGGACTACAGGGTCCCTCAATCAGCCCCAGCATTTT; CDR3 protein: CASRTTGSLNQPQHF
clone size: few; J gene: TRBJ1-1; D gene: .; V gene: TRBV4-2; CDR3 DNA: TGTGCCAGCAGCCAAGGAGACAGTCCTCAAGCTGGTTTCTTT; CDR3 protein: CASSQGDSPQAGFF
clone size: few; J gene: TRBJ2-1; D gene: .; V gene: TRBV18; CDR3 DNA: TGTGCCAGCTCACTTCCTAGCAGCTCCTACAATGAGCAGTTCTTC; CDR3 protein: CASSLPSSSYNEQFF